Shown below are 12 T cell receptor beta chains from a single sample sequenced in a study of cytomegalovirus exposure and HLA in healthy donors. The data were produced by immunoSEQ multiplex PCR, yet TCRdb's version contains in-frame clones alone and is incomplete. Among 150,000 to 200,000 clones listed, 85% to 90% were seen once. The sample was PBMCs. The receptors stem from a woman aged 18-30 years in good health and CMV-seropositive.

The chain uses TRBV29-1 and TRBJ1-1; no clear D. Germline values: CDR1 SQVTM, CDR2 ANQGSEA. V shed 4 bases and J shed 0 bases, with 15 bases lying between them. The CDR3 loop spans 15 amino acids. This chain's CDR3 is CSVGPGLSVNTEAFF. In DNA form, the CDR3 reads TGCAGCGTTGGACCAGGTCTTAGTGTGAACACTGAAGCTTTCTTT.

The chain employs TRBV10-2 and TRBJ2-1; 13 bases line up with TRBD2. Trimming cost V 8 bases and J 9 bases; bases outside gene matches: 4. In germline, CDR1 is WSHSY, CDR2 SAAADI. The CDR3 is 13 residues long. The CDR3 DNA follows: TGCGCCAGCCAACTAGCGGGAGGGGTTGAGCAGTTCTTC. Encoded protein: CASQLAGGVEQFF.

The rearrangement links TRBV7-9 to TRBJ1-1; 8 nucleotides match TRBD1. CDR3 length equals 15 residues. Unmatched junction bases numbered 4, after V lost 1 base and J lost 3 bases. CDR1 and CDR2 (germline): SEHNR, FQNEAQ (reference sequence). The CDR3 DNA sequence: TGTGCCAGCAGCTTAGGTGGGACAGGCTACACTGAAGCTTTCTTT. Translated, it gives CASSLGGTGYTEAFF.

This clone has more than one count but fewer than ten. This rearrangement joins TRBV18 to TRBJ2-7, with a possible D match to TRBD1 (6 bases). V lost 5 bases and J 10 bases, leaving 15 bases between the germline ends. Germline CDR1 and CDR2: KGHSH and LQKENI. There are 12 residues in the CDR3. The CDR3 sequence is CASSSSTGIQYF. The CDR3 bases are TGTGCCAGCTCATCGTCGACAGGTATTCAGTACTTC.

This chain links TRBV6-6 with TRBJ2-5; 8 bases are a match to TRBD2. The CDR3 extends over 16 amino acids. V dropped 6 bases and J dropped 1; count of bases not matched to a gene: 10. CDR1 is MNHNY and CDR2 is SVGAGI in the germline V gene (reference sequence). The CDR3 loop is CASRRAGAYLQETQYF. CDR3 nucleotide sequence: TGTGCCAGCAGAAGAGCGGGAGCCTATCTCCAAGAGACCCAGTACTTC.

The V gene is TRBV6-1, the J gene TRBJ1-1; 7 bases align to TRBD1. The CDR3 is 15 amino acids. Trimming removed 5 bases from V and 0 bases from J; junction bases left unmatched: 6. The germline CDR1 and CDR2 sequences are MNHNS and SASEGT. This CDR3 reads CASSSLTGLNTEAFF. The CDR3 DNA reads as TGTGCCAGCAGTTCCTTGACAGGGTTGAACACTGAAGCTTTCTTT.

J is TRBJ2-2 and V is TRBV27, with 7 bases that match TRBD2. This CDR3 has 14 amino acids. Germline V gene lookup returns CDR1 MNHEY and CDR2 SMNVEV (reference sequence). The V and J ends lost 5 bases and 6 bases, in that order; junction bases with no gene match: 6. The CDR3: CASSPHGGSGELFF. CDR3 sequence (DNA): TGTGCCAGCAGTCCCCACGGGGGGTCCGGGGAGCTGTTTTTT.

V is TRBV27 and J is TRBJ1-2; 7 bases are shared with TRBD1. Trimming cost V 0 bases and J 8 bases; bases outside gene matches: 6. The germline V gene encodes CDR1 MNHEY and CDR2 SMNVEV (reference sequence). This CDR3 region has 14 residues. The CDR3 is CASSLSGPGGGYTF. The CDR3 DNA reads TGTGCCAGCAGTTTATCCGGACCAGGGGGAGGCTACACCTTC.

The J gene is TRBJ1-4, the V gene TRBV28; D perhaps matches TRBD1 (5 bases). This CDR3 has 14 residues. From germline, CDR1 is MDHEN and CDR2 SYDVKM. The V end was cut by 2 bases, the J end by 4 bases, with 8 bases between. The CDR3 sequence is CASSLLRDNEKLFF. As DNA, the CDR3 is TGTGCCAGCAGTTTACTCAGGGATAATGAAAAACTGTTTTTT.

The rearrangement uses TRBV6-1 and TRBJ1-5; a weak D match, TRBD1 (6 bases). Germline V gene sequence: CDR1 MNHNS, CDR2 SASEGT. V was cut by 2 bases and J by 1 base, with 9 bases left in between. The CDR3 extends over 15 amino acids. The CDR3 protein is CASSEQGGSNQPQHF. CDR3 DNA sequence: TGTGCCAGCAGTGAACAAGGGGGAAGCAATCAGCCCCAGCATTTT.

The chain employs TRBV19 and TRBJ1-2; 7 bases map to TRBD1. The germline gives CDR1 LNHDA, CDR2 SQIVND (reference sequence). The CDR3 is 17 amino acids. J was trimmed by 1 base and V by 5 bases; bases with no gene match: 13. CDR3 nucleotides: TGTGCCAGTAGTTCGACAATTGGGGGGACAGTTAACTATGGCTACACCTTC. Protein: CASSSTIGGTVNYGYTF.

The CDR3 coding sequence is TGTGCCAGCAGCGTGACGGCCCAGGGTACGCAGTATTTT. It translates to CASSVTAQGTQYF. The chain uses TRBV7-3 and TRBJ2-3; tentatively, D is TRBD1 (5 bases). Trimming removed 5 bases from V and 8 bases from J, with 14 bases in between. The CDR3 spans 13 residues. The V gene's germline CDR1 is SGHTA and CDR2 FQGTGA. Full variable domain (missing parts from reference TRBV7-3 and TRBJ2-3): GAGVSQTPSNKVTEKGKYVELRCDPISGHTALYWYRQSLGQGPEFLIYFQGTGAADDSGLPNDRFFAVRPEGSVSTLKIQRTERGDSAVYLCASSVTAQGTQYFGPGTRLTVL.